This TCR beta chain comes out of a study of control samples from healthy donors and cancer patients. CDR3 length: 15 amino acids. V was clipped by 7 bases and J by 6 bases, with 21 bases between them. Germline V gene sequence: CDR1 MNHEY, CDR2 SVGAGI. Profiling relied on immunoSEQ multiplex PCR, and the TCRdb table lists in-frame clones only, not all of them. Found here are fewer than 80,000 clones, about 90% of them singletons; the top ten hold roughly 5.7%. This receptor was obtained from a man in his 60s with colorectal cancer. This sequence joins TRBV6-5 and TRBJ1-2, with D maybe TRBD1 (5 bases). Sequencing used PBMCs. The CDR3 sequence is CASTTLSGGWNGYTF. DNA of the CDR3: TGTGCCAGCACCACCCTATCGGGGGGATGGAATGGCTACACCTTC.